The sequence of this TCR beta chain was determined in a study of OX40 agonist ivuxolimab in advanced cancers. Study details: At 0.01 to 10 mg/kg, ivuxolimab was administered intravenously to patients every 2 weeks. Study-wide results and caveats: On average, a greater number of expanded clones characterised CD8+ T cells relative to CD4+.

The CDR3 sequence is 14 residues long. Germline trimming cut 5 bases from V and 8 bases from J; bases unmatched to any gene: 9. The germline V gene encodes CDR1 SNHLY and CDR2 FYNNEI. Here immunoSEQ multiplex PCR was the method, and the copy in TCRdb shows in-frame clones only, minus some. The data show 100,000 or so clones, about 85% seen once. This clone occurred a few times. Its antigen remains unknown. This specimen consisted of CD4+ or CD8+ T cells sorted from blood, obtained in a trial of the OX40 agonist ivuxolimab. The TCR comes from an adult with an advanced solid tumor such as melanoma, head and neck, liver or kidney cancer. This chain links TRBV2 with TRBJ1-5, with TRBD1 matching over 7 bases. CDR3 sequence reads: CASSSDRDRKPQHF. CDR3 bases: TGTGCCAGCAGTAGTGACAGGGACAGAAAGCCCCAGCATTTT.